This T cell receptor beta chain was sequenced during a study of blood T cell repertoires in COVID-19. Study-wide context: From the United States, Italy and Spain came samples of acute and convalescent COVID-19. PBMCs, B-cell-depleted T cells, or T cells were the source of the cDNA or gDNA that made up the material.

The CDR3 contains 15 residues. The V end lost 7 bases, the J end lost 0 bases, and 13 bases lay between the germline ends. Germline loops: CDR1 LNHDA, CDR2 SQIVND (reference sequence). Original handling: Amplification of reference gene primers was used by the study to estimate nucleated cell counts. Clones were read by immunoSEQ multiplex PCR, and TCRdb kept only the in-frame ones, dropping some. D and trimming were read from the DNA, whereas the V and J calls and clone size are those reported in that table. The sample lists about 160,000 clones; 84% were seen once. The gene calls are TRBV19 and TRBJ2-1; D not resolved. This sequence originates from a man aged 65 to 79 with acute or convalescent COVID-19. The sequencing sample was made of peripheral blood. CDR3 DNA: TGTGCCAGTACCGACTTTACGAGCTCCTACAATGAGCAGTTCTTC. This sequence encodes CASTDFTSSYNEQFF.